This T cell receptor (beta chain) was profiled in a study of vaccination effects on CD4 cells after COVID-19. About this clone: Its specificity is unknown.

ViraFEST expansion of antigen-specific CD4+ T cells with viral peptide pools preceded sequencing. At the end of about 10 days of culture, CD4+ T cells were isolated. Vaccinated recipients, who were negative for nucleocapsid antibodies, had no history of SARS-CoV-2 infection. Using immunoSEQ multiplex PCR, the repertoire was profiled, and TCRdb retains in-frame clones only, with some absent. Of approximately 30,000 clones in the sample, approximately 72% are singletons; the top ten hold over 9.5%. Germline-derived CDR1 and CDR2 are MRHNA and SNTAGT. The V end was cut by 3 bases, the J end by 4 bases, with 6 bases between. This CDR3 region has 12 residues.

The chain has TRBV6-4 and TRBJ1-1; D might be TRBD1 (5 bases). The sample was CD4+ T cells from PBMCs cultured with SARS-CoV-2 spike peptides, taken before COVID-19 vaccination. The receptor comes from a human donor who received a COVID-19 vaccine. The CDR3 here is CASSEGGTEAFF. In DNA form, the CDR3 reads TGTGCCAGCAGTGAGGGGGGCACTGAAGCTTTCTTT.